Presented here are 10 T cell receptor beta chains from one specimen sequenced in a study of T cell responses to AZD1222 COVID-19 vaccine. The table came from immunoSEQ multiplex PCR; TCRdb's copy has only in-frame clones and leaves some out. The table lists some 130,000 clones, about nine tenths of them singletons. The starting material was peripheral blood, obtained 28 days after the second AZD1222 dose. The receptor set was obtained from an adult who received the AZD1222 COVID-19 vaccine.

The V gene is TRBV7-9, the J gene TRBJ2-1, with D possibly matching TRBD1 (5 bases). The CDR3 runs 13 residues. From germline, CDR1 is SEHNR and CDR2 FQNEAQ (reference sequence). Deletions cut 2 bases from V and 10 bases from J, with 12 bases between. The CDR3 region has the DNA TGTGCCAGCAGCTTAACAGGAACGGCCGAGCAGTTCTTC. Translation gives CASSLTGTAEQFF.

This chain links TRBV30 with TRBJ1-2; weak D call: TRBD1 (6 bases). There are 14 residues in the CDR3. Trimming pared 0 bases from V and 4 bases from J, leaving 12 bases between. Germline CDR1 and CDR2: GTSNPN and SVGIG (reference sequence). CDR3: CAWSVGRGGYGYTF. The CDR3 DNA reads as TGTGCCTGGAGTGTCGGCAGGGGCGGCTATGGCTACACCTTC. The variable domain in full, completed from reference TRBV30 and TRBJ1-2, reads SQTIHQWPATLVQPVGSPLSLECTVEGTSNPNLYWYRQAAGRGLQLLFYSVGIGQISSEVPQNLSASRPQDRQFILSSKKLLLSDSGFYLCAWSVGRGGYGYTFGSGTRLTVV.

This rearrangement joins TRBV27 to TRBJ1-1; no clear D. Deletions cut 2 bases from V and 1 base from J, with 11 bases between. Germline V lookup: CDR1 MNHEY, CDR2 SMNVEV (reference sequence). The CDR3 consists of 15 residues. The CDR3 DNA is TGTGCCAGCAGTTTAAGGGTGGAGTGGAACACTGAAGCTTTCTTT. Translating it yields CASSLRVEWNTEAFF.

The chain's CDR3 is CASSLAGYGYTF. The CDR3 DNA reads as TGTGCCAGCAGTTTAGCCGGCTATGGCTACACCTTC. The chain has TRBV12-3 or TRBV12-4 and TRBJ1-2; no definite D call. Trimming removed 0 bases from V and 4 bases from J, with 3 bases in between. The CDR3 covers 12 residues.

The chain uses TRBV19 and TRBJ1-2; TRBD1 might be the D (5 bases). The CDR3 sequence is 15 residues long. V gave up 7 bases and J gave up 4 bases, with 19 bases separating them. Germline V CDR1 and CDR2: LNHDA, SQIVND (reference sequence). The CDR3: CASTVGPGLTYGYTF. In DNA, the CDR3 is TGTGCCAGTACCGTAGGCCCGGGACTTACCTATGGCTACACCTTC. Complete variable domain (other parts from reference TRBV19 and TRBJ1-2): DGGITQSPKYLFRKEGQNVTLSCEQNLNHDAMYWYRQDPGQGLRLIYYSQIVNDFQKGDIAEGYSVSREKKESFPLTVTSAQKNPTAFYLCASTVGPGLTYGYTFGSGTRLTVV.

V gene TRBV2 combines with J gene TRBJ1-1; maybe TRBD1 (5 bases). Germline V gene data show CDR1 as SNHLY and CDR2 as FYNNEI. V gave up 6 bases and J gave up 1 base, with 12 bases separating them. CDR3 size: 14 residues. CDR3 sequence: CASRGMRGNTEAFF. The CDR3 DNA reads TGTGCCAGCAGAGGGATGAGGGGGAACACTGAAGCTTTCTTT.

V usage is TRBV10-1 and J usage is TRBJ1-4; 8 bases fit TRBD1. V gave up 6 bases and J gave up 8 bases; unmatched junction bases: 5. The CDR3 runs to 13 residues. Germline V gene lookup returns CDR1 WNHNN and CDR2 SYGVQD (reference sequence). The CDR3 DNA follows: TGCGCCAGCAGGACAGGGGCCCGGGAAAAACTGTTTTTT. It codes for CASRTGAREKLFF.

This chain joins TRBV4-3 and TRBJ2-1; D not resolved. This CDR3 has 15 residues. V lost 0 bases and J 8 bases, leaving 14 bases between the germline ends. Germline V CDR1 and CDR2: LGHNA, YSLEER. CDR3 in amino acids: CASSQDPTAVHEQFF. CDR3 bases: TGCGCCAGCAGCCAAGATCCAACGGCTGTCCATGAGCAGTTCTTC.

The chain combines TRBV5-8 with TRBJ1-6; D is possibly TRBD1 (6 bases). CDR1 SGHTS and CDR2 YDEGEE come from the germline V gene. The CDR3 runs to 18 residues. The germline V and J ends were trimmed by 1 base and 10 bases, with 24 bases remaining between them. The DNA of the CDR3 is TGTGCCAGCAGCTTGCCCCCGCGGGGGGCCCAAGTTTCATCACCCCTCCACTTT. It encodes CASSLPPRGAQVSSPLHF.

The chain couples TRBV6-2 or TRBV6-3 to TRBJ2-7; the match to TRBD1 covers 9 bases. This CDR3 is 16 amino acids long. Germline CDR1 MNHEY, CDR2 SVGEGT. Losses at the gene ends were 0 bases for V and 2 bases for J; bases not matched to a gene: 5. The CDR3 DNA is TGTGCCAGCAGTTACTCCGGGACAGGGAATACCTACGAGCAGTACTTC. It is translated as CASSYSGTGNTYEQYF.